This T cell receptor (beta chain) is from a study of blood T cell repertoires in COVID-19. Clones were sequenced by immunoSEQ multiplex PCR, and TCRdb holds only the in-frame ones, with some missing. The repertoire holds 350,000 to 400,000 clones, with around 89% as singletons. Trimming at V came to 1 base and at J to 2 bases, leaving 2 bases not matched to a gene. Germline values: CDR1 SGHRS, CDR2 YFSETQ. This CDR3 comprises 14 residues. This chain connects TRBV5-1 to TRBJ2-5; 7 bases fit TRBD2. The clonotype was recovered from a woman younger than 30 who had recovered from COVID-19. Sample: PBMCs or T cells enriched from blood (not recorded which). CDR3 residues: CASSLHGGQETQYF. CDR3 DNA sequence: TGCGCCAGCAGCTTGCACGGGGGGCAAGAGACCCAGTACTTC.